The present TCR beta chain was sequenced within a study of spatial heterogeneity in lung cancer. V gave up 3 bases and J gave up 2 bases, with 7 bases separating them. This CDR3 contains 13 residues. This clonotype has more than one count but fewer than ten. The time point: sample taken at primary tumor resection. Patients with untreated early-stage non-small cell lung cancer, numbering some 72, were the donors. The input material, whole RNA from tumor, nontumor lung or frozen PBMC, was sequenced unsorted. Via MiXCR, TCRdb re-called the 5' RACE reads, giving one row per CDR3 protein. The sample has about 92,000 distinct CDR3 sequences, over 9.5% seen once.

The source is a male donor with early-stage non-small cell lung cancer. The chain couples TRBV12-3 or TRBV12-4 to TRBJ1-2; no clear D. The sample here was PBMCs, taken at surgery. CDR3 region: CASSLAGNYGYTF. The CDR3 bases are TGTGCCAGCAGTTTGGCTGGGAACTATGGCTACACCTTC.